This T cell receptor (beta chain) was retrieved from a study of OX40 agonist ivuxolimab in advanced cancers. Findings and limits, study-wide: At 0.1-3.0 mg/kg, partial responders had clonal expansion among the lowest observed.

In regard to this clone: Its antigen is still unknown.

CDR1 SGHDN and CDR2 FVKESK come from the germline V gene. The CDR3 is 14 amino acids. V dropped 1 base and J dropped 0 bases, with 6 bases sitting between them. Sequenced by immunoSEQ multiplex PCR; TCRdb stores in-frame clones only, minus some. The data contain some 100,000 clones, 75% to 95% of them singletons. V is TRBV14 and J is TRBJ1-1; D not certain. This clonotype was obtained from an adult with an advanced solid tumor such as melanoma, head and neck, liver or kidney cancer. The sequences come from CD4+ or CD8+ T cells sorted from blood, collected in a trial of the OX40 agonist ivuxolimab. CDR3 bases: TGTGCCAGCAGCCAAGGACGGCTGAACACTGAAGCTTTCTTT. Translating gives CASSQGRLNTEAFF.